This TCR beta chain is drawn from a study of cytomegalovirus exposure and HLA in healthy donors. A multiplex PCR was run with 60 Vbeta primers and 13 Jbeta primers. Sequencing was performed with immunoSEQ multiplex PCR; in TCRdb, only in-frame clones are kept and a portion is missing. Of approximately 150,000 clones in the sample, around 75% were seen once. This clone came up a few times. Germline-derived CDR1 and CDR2 are SGHRS and YFSETQ. The ends were cut back, 0 bases at V and 8 bases at J, with 14 bases in the middle. The CDR3 totals 15 residues. This sequence originates from a male donor in good health and CMV-seronegative. Sequenced sample: PBMCs. The chain carries TRBV5-1 and TRBJ1-4; D perhaps matches TRBD1 (6 bases). DNA of the CDR3: TGCGCCAGCAGCTTGGCGGGGGGCAGGCAAGAAAAACTGTTTTTT. It encodes CASSLAGGRQEKLFF.